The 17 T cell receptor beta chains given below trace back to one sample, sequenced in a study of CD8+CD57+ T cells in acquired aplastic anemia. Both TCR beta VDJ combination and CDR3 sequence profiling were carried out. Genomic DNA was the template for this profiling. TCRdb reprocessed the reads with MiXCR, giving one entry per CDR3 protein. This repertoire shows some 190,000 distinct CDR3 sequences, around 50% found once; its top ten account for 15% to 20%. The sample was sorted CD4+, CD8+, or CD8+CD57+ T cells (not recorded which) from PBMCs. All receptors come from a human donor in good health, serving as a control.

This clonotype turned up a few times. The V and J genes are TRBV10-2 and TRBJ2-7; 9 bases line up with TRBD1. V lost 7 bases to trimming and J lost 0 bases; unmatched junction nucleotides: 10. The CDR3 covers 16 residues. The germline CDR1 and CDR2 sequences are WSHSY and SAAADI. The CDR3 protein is CASNAGTGKSSYEQYF. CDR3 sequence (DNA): TGCGCCAGCAACGCCGGGACAGGGAAAAGCTCCTACGAGCAGTACTTC.

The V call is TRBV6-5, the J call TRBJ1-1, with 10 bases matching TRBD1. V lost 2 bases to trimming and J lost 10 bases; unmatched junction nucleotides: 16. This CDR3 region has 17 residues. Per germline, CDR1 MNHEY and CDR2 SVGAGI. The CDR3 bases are TGTGCCAGCAGTTACGGGGGGACAGGGGAGGTGGTAGGGGTAGCTTTCTTT. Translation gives CASSYGGTGEVVGVAFF.

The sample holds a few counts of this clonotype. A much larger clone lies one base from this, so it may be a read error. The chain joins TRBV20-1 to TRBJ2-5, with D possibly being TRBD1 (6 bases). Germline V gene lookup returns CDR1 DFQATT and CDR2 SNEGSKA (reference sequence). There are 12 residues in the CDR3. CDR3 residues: CSGGPHGETQCF. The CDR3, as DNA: TGCAGTGGGGGGCCCCACGGGGAGACCCAGTGCTTC.

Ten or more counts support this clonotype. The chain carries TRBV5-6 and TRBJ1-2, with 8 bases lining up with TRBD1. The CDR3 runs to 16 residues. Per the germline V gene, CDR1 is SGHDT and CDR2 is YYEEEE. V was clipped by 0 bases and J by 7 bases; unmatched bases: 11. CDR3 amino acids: CASSLVYRGTQGGYTF. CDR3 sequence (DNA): TGTGCCAGCAGCTTGGTATACAGGGGGACCCAGGGTGGCTACACCTTC.

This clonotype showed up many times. The CDR3 loop is CATSRVGSGIYQETQYF. The CDR3 nucleotides read TGTGCCACCAGCAGAGTCGGTAGCGGGATCTACCAAGAGACCCAGTACTTC. The chain recombines TRBV15 with TRBJ2-5, with 8 nucleotides matching TRBD2. V lost 1 base, J lost 0 bases, and 7 bases stayed unmatched. This CDR3 has 17 residues. Germline CDR1 reads LNHNV; CDR2 reads YYDKDF (reference sequence).

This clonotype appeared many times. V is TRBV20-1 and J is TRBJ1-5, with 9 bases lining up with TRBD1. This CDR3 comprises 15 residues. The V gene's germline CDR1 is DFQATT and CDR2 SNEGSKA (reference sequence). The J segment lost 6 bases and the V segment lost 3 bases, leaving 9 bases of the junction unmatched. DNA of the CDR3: TGCAGTGCTAGTCATCGGGGACAGGGTTTTCAGCCCCAGCATTTT. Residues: CSASHRGQGFQPQHF.

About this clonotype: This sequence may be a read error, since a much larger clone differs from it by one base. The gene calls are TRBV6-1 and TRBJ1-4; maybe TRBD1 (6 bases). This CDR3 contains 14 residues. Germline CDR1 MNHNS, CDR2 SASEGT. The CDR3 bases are TGTGCCAGCAGTTCGGGGACAACTAATGAAAAACTGTCTTTT. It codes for CASSSGTTNEKLSF.

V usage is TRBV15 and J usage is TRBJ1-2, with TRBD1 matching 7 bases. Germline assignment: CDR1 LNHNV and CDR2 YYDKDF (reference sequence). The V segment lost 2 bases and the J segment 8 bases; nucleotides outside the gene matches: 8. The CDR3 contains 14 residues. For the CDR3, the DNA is TGTGCCACCAGCAGACTCCGACAGGGTGAGGGCTACACCTTC. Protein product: CATSRLRQGEGYTF.

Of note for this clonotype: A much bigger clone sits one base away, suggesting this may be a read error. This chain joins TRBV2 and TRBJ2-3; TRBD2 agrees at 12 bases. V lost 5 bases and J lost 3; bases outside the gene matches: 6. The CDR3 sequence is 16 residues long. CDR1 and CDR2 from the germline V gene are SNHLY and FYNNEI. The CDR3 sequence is CASSLRLAGDTDTQYF. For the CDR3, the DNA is TGTGCCAGCAGTTTGAGACTAGCGGGGGATACAGATACGCAGTATTTT.

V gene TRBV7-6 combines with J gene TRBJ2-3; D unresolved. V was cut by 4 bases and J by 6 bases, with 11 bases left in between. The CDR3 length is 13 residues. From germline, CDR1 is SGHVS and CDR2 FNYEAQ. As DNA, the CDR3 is TGTGCCAGCAGCTCTACTCCGGGCGATACGCAGTATTTT. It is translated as CASSSTPGDTQYF.

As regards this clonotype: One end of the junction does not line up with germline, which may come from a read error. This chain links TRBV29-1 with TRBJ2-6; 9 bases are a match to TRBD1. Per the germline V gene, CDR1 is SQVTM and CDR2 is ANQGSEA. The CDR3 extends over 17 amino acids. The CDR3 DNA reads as TGCAGCTACACCGGGGACAGGGAAAACCCTGGGGCCTACGTCCTGACTTTC. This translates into CSYTGDRENPGAYVLTF.

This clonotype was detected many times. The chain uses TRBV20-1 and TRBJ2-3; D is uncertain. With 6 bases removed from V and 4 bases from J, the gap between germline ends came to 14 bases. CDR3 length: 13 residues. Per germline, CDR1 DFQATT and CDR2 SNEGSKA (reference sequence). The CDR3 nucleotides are TGCAGTGCCGGAACCTCACGGGCAGATACGCAGTATTTT. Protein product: CSAGTSRADTQYF.

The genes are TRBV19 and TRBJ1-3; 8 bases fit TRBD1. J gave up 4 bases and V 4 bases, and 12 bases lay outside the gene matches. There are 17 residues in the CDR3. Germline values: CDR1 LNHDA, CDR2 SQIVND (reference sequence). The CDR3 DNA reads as TGTGCCAGTAGTACCGGACAGGGAAGGGTGTGGGGAAACACCATATATTTT. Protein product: CASSTGQGRVWGNTIYF.

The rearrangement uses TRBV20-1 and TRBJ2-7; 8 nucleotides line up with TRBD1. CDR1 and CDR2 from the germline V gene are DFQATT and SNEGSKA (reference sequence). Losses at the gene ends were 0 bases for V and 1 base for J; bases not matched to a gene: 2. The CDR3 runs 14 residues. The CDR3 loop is CSARDDRGSYEQYF. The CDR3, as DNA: TGCAGTGCTAGAGATGACAGGGGATCCTACGAGCAGTACTTC.

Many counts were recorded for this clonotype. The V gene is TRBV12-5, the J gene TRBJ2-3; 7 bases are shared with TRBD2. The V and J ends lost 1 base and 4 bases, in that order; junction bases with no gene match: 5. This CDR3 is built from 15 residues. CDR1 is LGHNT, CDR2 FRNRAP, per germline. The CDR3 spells CASGLGLAEADTQYF. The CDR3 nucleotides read TGTGCTAGTGGTTTGGGGCTAGCGGAGGCAGATACGCAGTATTTT.

CDR3 protein: CVTGLAGGGTDTQYF. The CDR3 DNA sequence: TGTGTCACCGGGCTAGCGGGGGGGGGCACAGATACGCAGTATTTT. The chain recombines TRBV7-9 with TRBJ2-3; 12 nucleotides align to TRBD2. Germline values: CDR1 SEHNR, CDR2 FQNEAQ (reference sequence). CDR3 length equals 15 residues.

Written as DNA, the CDR3 is TGTGCCAGCATGCTAGCGAGCTCCTATAATTCACCCCTCCACTTT. It yields the protein CASMLASSYNSPLHF. J is TRBJ1-6 and V is TRBV2; D remains unclear. Germline V gene data show CDR1 as SNHLY and CDR2 as FYNNEI. CDR3 length equals 15 residues. Trimming took 7 bases from V and 0 from J, leaving 10 bases between them.